This T cell receptor (beta chain) was profiled in a study of blood T cell repertoires in COVID-19. Study-wide context: Acute and convalescent COVID-19 samples came from the United States, Italy and Spain. Sample material is recorded as cDNA or gDNA derived from T cells, B-cell-depleted T cells, or PBMCs.

Per the germline V gene, CDR1 is MNHEY and CDR2 is SMNVEV (reference sequence). V was shortened by 6 bases and J by 2 bases, with 13 bases between the two germline ends. The CDR3 is 15 amino acids. Authors' methods: Estimation of nucleated cell counts relied on the amplification of reference gene primers. Assay used: immunoSEQ multiplex PCR; TCRdb lists only in-frame clones, some missing. V and J calls and clone size follow that table, whereas D and trimming were derived from the DNA. The sample holds a few hundred thousand clones; more than 70% are singletons and the top ten take 0.95% to 1.5%. The chain couples TRBV27 to TRBJ1-4, with D possibly TRBD1 on 6 matching bases. The origin of this receptor is a woman in her fifties or sixties with acute or convalescent COVID-19. Sequencing used peripheral blood. For the CDR3, the DNA is TGTGCCAGCAGGGTTGGGGACACTACTAATGAAAAACTGTTTTTT. As protein: CASRVGDTTNEKLFF.